The next 16 T cell receptor beta chains were all read from a single sample in a study of PD-L1 blockade in urothelial cancer. Assay: immunoSEQ multiplex PCR; the TCRdb copy retains only in-frame clones and omits some. The data contain 25,000 to 30,000 clones, approximately 86% of them singletons. The sample in question was PBMCs, obtained around atezolizumab (anti-PD-L1) treatment. Receptors originate from a man between 50 and 59 years old with urothelial cancer.

The CDR3 coding sequence is TGTGCCAGCACTGGTGGGGGGGCCTACAATGAGCAGTTCTTC. Translated: CASTGGGAYNEQFF. The chain joins TRBV27 to TRBJ2-1; TRBD2 aligns across 7 bases. CDR1 is MNHEY and CDR2 is SMNVEV in the germline V gene (reference sequence). Unmatched junction bases numbered 5, after V lost 7 bases and J lost 2 bases. The length of the CDR3 is 14 residues.

The chain is built from TRBV18 and TRBJ2-5; 9 bases are a match to TRBD2. Per the germline V gene, CDR1 is KGHSH and CDR2 is LQKENI. The CDR3 spans 15 residues. V lost 2 bases to trimming and J lost 5 bases; unmatched junction nucleotides: 6. As DNA, the CDR3 is TGTGCCAGCTCACCAACCGCGGGGGGGGCGGAGACCCAGTACTTC. Encoded protein: CASSPTAGGAETQYF.

The rearrangement links TRBV11-1 to TRBJ2-3, with TRBD1 matching over 9 bases. CDR3 length: 17 residues. Trimming removed 3 bases from V and 2 bases from J; junction bases left unmatched: 9. Germline V gives CDR1 SGHAT, CDR2 FQDESV (reference sequence). The CDR3 DNA follows: TGTGCCAGCAGCTTGGGGGGACAGGGCATGAACACAGATACGCAGTATTTT. Translated: CASSLGGQGMNTDTQYF.

The gene calls are TRBV27 and TRBJ2-7; 10 nucleotides agree with TRBD1. Unmatched junction bases numbered 8, after V lost 4 bases and J lost 2 bases. The CDR3 has 16 residues. Germline V CDR1 and CDR2: MNHEY, SMNVEV (reference sequence). CDR3 protein: CASSYDRGPDPYEQYF. CDR3 coding DNA: TGTGCCAGCAGTTACGACAGGGGGCCCGACCCCTACGAGCAGTACTTC.

The chain carries TRBV9 and TRBJ1-1; weak D call: TRBD1 (5 bases). The CDR3 runs to 16 residues. The germline CDR1 and CDR2 sequences are SGDLS and YYNGEE. V was cut by 3 bases and J by 4 bases, with 19 bases left in between. The CDR3 protein is CASSGVGGFAGTEAFF. The CDR3 DNA reads TGTGCCAGCAGCGGTGTCGGGGGATTCGCGGGCACTGAAGCTTTCTTT.

The rearrangement links TRBV12-5 to TRBJ2-7, with 9 bases identical to TRBD2. Germline V lookup: CDR1 LGHNT, CDR2 FRNRAP. The CDR3 sequence is 15 residues long. V shed 3 bases and J 3 bases; nucleotides not matched to a gene: 6. The DNA for the CDR3 is TGTGCTAGTGGTTTAGAGCGGGAGGCCCACTACGAGCAGTACTTC. This sequence encodes CASGLEREAHYEQYF.

V is TRBV10-3 and J is TRBJ1-6; 11 bases agree with TRBD1. V lost 6 bases to trimming and J lost 9 bases; unmatched junction nucleotides: 19. The CDR3 extends over 19 amino acids. Germline V gene data show CDR1 as ENHRY and CDR2 as SYGVKD. CDR3 sequence reads: CAIRALGVSGGQGVSPLHF. The CDR3 DNA follows: TGTGCCATCAGAGCCCTGGGAGTCAGTGGGGGACAGGGGGTTTCACCCCTCCACTTT.

The rearrangement uses TRBV10-2 and TRBJ1-1; TRBD1 aligns across 9 bases. V lost 0 bases to trimming and J lost 0 bases; unmatched junction nucleotides: 2. Germline V gene sequence: CDR1 WSHSY, CDR2 SAAADI. The length of the CDR3 is 16 residues. CDR3 in amino acids: CASSESGQGMNTEAFF. The CDR3 DNA follows: TGCGCCAGCAGTGAGTCGGGACAGGGAATGAACACTGAAGCTTTCTTT.

CDR3 region: CASSSGTGTPYEQYF. CDR3 bases: TGTGCCAGCAGCTCGGGGACAGGCACACCCTACGAGCAGTACTTC. The V gene is TRBV11-2, the J gene TRBJ2-7; the match to TRBD1 covers 8 bases. Germline V lookup: CDR1 SGHAT, CDR2 FQNNGV. J gave up 2 bases and V 4 bases, and 7 bases lay outside the gene matches. The CDR3 has 15 amino acids.

The J gene is TRBJ2-3, the V gene TRBV6-1, with a tentative D call TRBD1 (6 bases). Deletions cut 4 bases from V and 0 bases from J, with 11 bases between. Germline CDR1 MNHNS, CDR2 SASEGT. This CDR3 contains 15 residues. The CDR3 DNA reads as TGTGCCAGCAGTGCGTGGACAGCTAGCACAGATACGCAGTATTTT. Its protein is CASSAWTASTDTQYF.

This clone showed up just once. The chain is built from TRBV4-1 and TRBJ1-5, with 7 bases lining up with TRBD1. With 4 bases clipped from V and 4 bases from J, the junction kept 13 bases outside the gene matches. The CDR3 covers 17 residues. Germline V gene sequence: CDR1 MGHRA, CDR2 YSYEKL. This CDR3 reads CASSPDSGRGWNQPQHF. CDR3 nucleotides: TGCGCCAGCAGCCCCGATTCGGGCAGGGGGTGGAATCAGCCCCAGCATTTT.

V is TRBV6-1 and J is TRBJ1-2, with D possibly matching TRBD1 (5 bases). V was trimmed by 6 bases and J by 7 bases, leaving 9 bases between them. This CDR3 region has 11 residues. Germline V lookup: CDR1 MNHNS, CDR2 SASEGT. CDR3 loop: CASRDGGGYTF. The CDR3 DNA is TGTGCCAGCAGGGACGGGGGTGGCTACACCTTC.

The J gene is TRBJ1-1, the V gene TRBV7-9; no definite D call. The CDR3 runs to 13 residues. V shed 5 bases and J shed 6 bases, with 13 bases lying between them. The germline CDR1 and CDR2 sequences are SEHNR and FQNEAQ (reference sequence). The CDR3 sequence is CASSLPPGAEAFF. The CDR3 DNA follows: TGTGCCAGCAGCCTCCCCCCGGGTGCTGAAGCTTTCTTT.

This clone is a singleton in its sample. V gene TRBV5-1 combines with J gene TRBJ2-7, with 15 bases lining up with TRBD2. The CDR3 is 16 residues long. Germline V gene lookup returns CDR1 SGHRS and CDR2 YFSETQ. V gave up 0 bases and J gave up 4 bases; unmatched junction bases: 2. CDR3 amino acids: CASSLAGLAGGYEQYF. DNA for the CDR3: TGCGCCAGCAGCTTGGCCGGACTAGCGGGAGGGTACGAGCAGTACTTC.

The chain is built from TRBV6-5 and TRBJ1-6, with unresolved D. The CDR3 spans 13 residues. Germline loops: CDR1 MNHEY, CDR2 SVGAGI. V was cut by 6 bases and J by 9 bases, with 12 bases left in between. The CDR3 sequence is CASRSPGFSPLHF. CDR3 DNA: TGTGCCAGCAGAAGCCCTGGTTTTTCACCCCTCCACTTT.

The chain carries TRBV28 and TRBJ2-3; TRBD2 aligns across 9 bases. Germline CDR1 MDHEN, CDR2 SYDVKM. CDR3 size: 16 residues. Trimming at V came to 5 bases and at J to 4 bases, leaving 10 bases not matched to a gene. CDR3 coding DNA: TGTGCCAGCAGTCCGGAACTAGCGGGTTCTTCAGATACGCAGTATTTT. It codes for CASSPELAGSSDTQYF.